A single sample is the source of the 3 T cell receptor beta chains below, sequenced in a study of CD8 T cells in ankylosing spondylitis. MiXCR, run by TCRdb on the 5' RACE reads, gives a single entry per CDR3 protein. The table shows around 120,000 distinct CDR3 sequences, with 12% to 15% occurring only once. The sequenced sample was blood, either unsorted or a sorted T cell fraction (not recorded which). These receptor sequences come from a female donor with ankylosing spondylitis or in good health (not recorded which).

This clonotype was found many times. The CDR3, as DNA: TGTGCCAGCAGTTTTCTGCTAAGTGGGGCCAACGTCCTGACTTTC. Its protein is CASSFLLSGANVLTF. The J gene is TRBJ2-6, the V gene TRBV12-3 or TRBV12-4; D is ambiguous. V was pared by 3 bases and J by 3 bases, with 9 bases between. This CDR3 region has 15 residues.

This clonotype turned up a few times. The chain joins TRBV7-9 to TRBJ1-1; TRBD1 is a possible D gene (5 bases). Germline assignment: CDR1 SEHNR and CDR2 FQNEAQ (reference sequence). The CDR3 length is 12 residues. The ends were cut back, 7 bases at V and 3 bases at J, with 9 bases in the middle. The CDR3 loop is CASTRGDTEAFF. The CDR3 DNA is TGTGCCAGCACCCGGGGGGACACTGAAGCTTTCTTT.

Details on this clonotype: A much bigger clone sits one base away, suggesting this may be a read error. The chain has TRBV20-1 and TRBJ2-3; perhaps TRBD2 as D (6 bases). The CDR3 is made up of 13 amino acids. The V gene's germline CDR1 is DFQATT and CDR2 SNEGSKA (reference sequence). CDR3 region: CGARETSPNTQYF. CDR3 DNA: TGCGGTGCTAGAGAAACTAGCCCAAATACGCAGTATTTT.